This entry features one TCR beta chain sequence. The data are from a study of Ad26.COV2.S vaccination and SARS-CoV-2 variants. The treatment is: about 20 received Ad26.COV2.S at low or high dose, single or two shots; 5 received placebo; per-sample allocation not given. The investigators took samples on day 63 after the first vaccine or placebo injection. Here immunoSEQ multiplex PCR was the method, and the copy in TCRdb shows in-frame clones only, minus some. This repertoire shows about 680,000 clones, 89% found once; its top ten account for roughly 1.5%. This CDR3 spans 16 amino acids. Trimming at V came to 3 bases and at J to 7 bases, leaving 7 bases not matched to a gene. Germline loops: CDR1 ENHRY, CDR2 SYGVKD.

Source: peripheral blood, taken in a trial of Ad26.COV2.S vaccine versus placebo. The receptor's source is a person between 18 and 60 years old who received the Ad26.COV2.S COVID-19 vaccine or a placebo. The V and J genes are TRBV10-3 and TRBJ2-1; the match to TRBD2 covers 12 bases. The CDR3 loop reads CAISDPSGRAGNEQFF. CDR3 DNA sequence: TGTGCCATCAGTGACCCTAGCGGGAGGGCCGGGAATGAGCAGTTCTTC.